This T cell receptor beta chain was recovered during a study of T cells in Graves' hyperthyroidism and ophthalmopathy. The CDR3 is made up of 14 amino acids. The ends were cut back, 0 bases at V and 4 bases at J, with 7 bases in the middle. CDR1 and CDR2 from the germline V gene are SGHTA and FQGTGA. Hyperthyroidism patients were newly diagnosed, had disease duration under 2 months, and were aged 18 to 65 years. Diagnostic assessment was based on clinical symptoms, serum thyroxine and TRAb, thyroid ultrasound and orbital computed tomography. This clonotype was observed a handful of times. There were TCR beta CDR3 regions amplified from RNA transcripts. RT-PCR in the first round (using the HTBI primer set) targeted the TCR CDR3. One entry per CDR3 protein, called by TCRdb with MiXCR from the multiplex PCR reads. The data contain more than 250,000 distinct CDR3 sequences, around 15% of them singletons.

Sequencing input: blood. This sequence was found in a woman in her 50s with Graves' hyperthyroidism that later progressed to Graves' ophthalmopathy. The chain carries TRBV7-3 and TRBJ2-1, with D maybe TRBD1 (5 bases). DNA of the CDR3: TGTGCCAGCAGCTTAACGGGGCCGTACAATGAGCAGTTCTTC. The encoded protein is CASSLTGPYNEQFF.